The 27 T cell receptor beta chains reported below all come from one sample, sequenced in a study of blood T cell repertoires in COVID-19. The repertoire was sequenced with immunoSEQ multiplex PCR; TCRdb's copy has only in-frame clones and lacks some. The data hold some 96,000 clones, with over 75% observed a single time. Sequenced input: peripheral blood. Receptors were obtained from a human donor in a cohort sampled during active COVID-19.

This clone was detected once. The chain couples TRBV11-2 to TRBJ2-1; D is unclear. Between the trimmed V and J ends, which lost 6 bases and 0 bases, there was a span of 12 bases. The V gene's germline CDR1 is SGHAT and CDR2 FQNNGV. This CDR3 comprises 15 residues. CDR3 loop: CASSRQSRSYNEQFF. CDR3 nucleotides: TGTGCCAGCAGTAGACAATCGCGCTCCTACAATGAGCAGTTCTTC.

V gene TRBV10-3 combines with J gene TRBJ2-7, with TRBD2 identical over 7 bases. The V gene end was trimmed by 0 bases and the J gene end by 7 bases; junction bases not matched to a gene: 0. Germline V gene lookup returns CDR1 ENHRY and CDR2 SYGVKD. This CDR3 is 12 amino acids long. The CDR3 loop is CAISESGGEQYF. The CDR3 DNA is TGTGCCATCAGTGAGTCGGGAGGGGAGCAGTACTTC.

J is TRBJ1-1 and V is TRBV19; 9 nucleotides align to TRBD1. The CDR3 totals 13 residues. The germline V gene has CDR1 LNHDA and CDR2 SQIVND (reference sequence). V lost 9 bases to trimming and J lost 5 bases; unmatched junction nucleotides: 7. CDR3 sequence (DNA): TGTGCCAGCAGGTGGACAGGGGTTACTGAAGCTTTCTTT. As protein: CASRWTGVTEAFF.

This rearrangement joins TRBV5-1 to TRBJ1-1, with TRBD1 matching over 7 bases. The germline V gene has CDR1 SGHRS and CDR2 YFSETQ. The V and J ends lost 2 bases and 6 bases, in that order; junction bases with no gene match: 7. The CDR3 extends over 14 amino acids. The CDR3 DNA sequence: TGCGCCAGCAGCTTACAGGGGCTGCTCTCTGAAGCTTTCTTT. This encodes CASSLQGLLSEAFF.

The chain is built from TRBV15 and TRBJ1-4; D is perhaps TRBD1 (6 bases). Trimming cost V 2 bases and J 6 bases, with 7 bases left between them. CDR1 is LNHNV, CDR2 YYDKDF, per germline (reference sequence). This CDR3 contains 13 residues. The CDR3 is CATSRPGDEKLFF. DNA of the CDR3: TGTGCCACCAGCAGACCAGGGGATGAAAAACTGTTTTTT.

The CDR3 reads CASSMGTAYGYTF. CDR3 DNA: TGTGCCAGCAGCATGGGGACAGCGTATGGCTACACCTTC. The chain is built from TRBV5-6 and TRBJ1-2; TRBD1 agrees at 7 bases. The trim removed 4 bases at V and 5 bases at J, leaving 5 bases unmatched. From germline, CDR1 is SGHDT and CDR2 YYEEEE. This CDR3 is built from 13 residues.

The V gene is TRBV30, the J gene TRBJ2-7, with TRBD2 matching over 10 bases. The ends lost 2 bases at V and 6 bases at J; junction bases unmatched: 7. There are 14 residues in the CDR3. Per germline, CDR1 GTSNPN and CDR2 SVGIG (reference sequence). CDR3 sequence: CAWSNLAGVGEQYF. The CDR3 DNA is TGTGCCTGGAGTAACCTAGCGGGAGTAGGCGAGCAGTACTTC.

This clone has a single count. This chain joins TRBV13 and TRBJ1-4, with 9 bases that match TRBD1. The CDR3 consists of 16 residues. In germline, CDR1 is PRHDT, CDR2 FYEKMQ (reference sequence). After removal of 5 bases from V and 4 bases from J, the junction contained 8 bases not matched to a gene. CDR3 sequence: CASSPSGQGNNEKLFF. In DNA, the CDR3 is TGTGCCAGCAGCCCTTCAGGACAGGGGAATAATGAAAAACTGTTTTTT.

The V gene is TRBV7-9, the J gene TRBJ2-6; tentative D call: TRBD1 (6 bases). The CDR3 length is 16 residues. In germline, CDR1 is SEHNR, CDR2 FQNEAQ (reference sequence). The V end was cut by 5 bases, the J end by 0 bases, with 11 bases between. The CDR3 nucleotides read TGTGCCAGCAGCCCCGGACAGAGCTCTGGGGCCAACGTCCTGACTTTC. Its translation is CASSPGQSSGANVLTF.

The chain combines TRBV7-2 with TRBJ2-7; 12 nucleotides match TRBD1. From germline, CDR1 is SGHTA and CDR2 FQGNSA. The CDR3 totals 15 residues. Trimming took 5 bases from V and 7 from J; bases not matched to a gene: 9. The CDR3 DNA is TGTGCCAGCAGCCCGGCCGGGACAGGGGGCGGGGAGCAGTACTTC. This gives the protein CASSPAGTGGGEQYF. Full variable domain (outside the CDR3, taken from reference TRBV7-2 and TRBJ2-7): GAGVSQSPSNKVTEKGKDVELRCDPISGHTALYWYRQSLGQGLEFLIYFQGNSAPDKSGLPSDRFSAERTGGSVSTLTIQRTQQEDSAVYLCASSPAGTGGGEQYFGPGTRLTVT.

This clone was picked up one time. In DNA form, the CDR3 reads TGTGCCAGTAGTATAAAATTAGCGGGGACTTACGAGCAGTACTTC. This gives the protein CASSIKLAGTYEQYF. The chain employs TRBV19 and TRBJ2-7; TRBD2 aligns across 8 bases. Germline loops: CDR1 LNHDA, CDR2 SQIVND (reference sequence). The CDR3 length is 15 residues. The ends lost 2 bases at V and 4 bases at J; junction bases unmatched: 7.

The J gene is TRBJ1-1, the V gene TRBV19; 7 bases agree with TRBD1. V shed 11 bases and J 0 bases; nucleotides not matched to a gene: 9. Per germline, CDR1 LNHDA and CDR2 SQIVND (reference sequence). CDR3 size: 14 residues. Written as DNA, the CDR3 is TGTGCCTCTCAACAGGGGCGGGTGAACACTGAAGCTTTCTTT. It yields the protein CASQQGRVNTEAFF.

This clone was detected once. The gene calls are TRBV5-1 and TRBJ1-4; D gene uncertain. CDR3 length: 14 amino acids. Deletions cut 5 bases from V and 8 bases from J, with 16 bases between. Germline CDR1 SGHRS, CDR2 YFSETQ. CDR3 sequence reads: CASRLASGAEKLFF. The CDR3 DNA reads as TGCGCCAGCAGGCTTGCTTCGGGAGCCGAAAAACTGTTTTTT.

The gene calls are TRBV10-3 and TRBJ2-7; TRBD1 might be the D (6 bases). Germline V gene lookup returns CDR1 ENHRY and CDR2 SYGVKD. CDR3 size: 12 residues. Trimming removed 4 bases from V and 4 bases from J, with 8 bases in between. The CDR3 region is CAISVTGYEQYF. In DNA form, the CDR3 reads TGTGCCATCAGTGTAACAGGGTACGAGCAGTACTTC.

V usage is TRBV4-1 and J usage is TRBJ1-1, with TRBD1 as a possible D gene (5 bases). Germline loops: CDR1 MGHRA, CDR2 YSYEKL. This CDR3 spans 15 amino acids. V lost 0 bases and J lost 0, with 8 bases in between. As DNA, the CDR3 is TGCGCCAGCAGCCAAGAGCGGACACTGAACACTGAAGCTTTCTTT. Residues: CASSQERTLNTEAFF.

The chain combines TRBV18 with TRBJ1-1, with 10 bases aligning to TRBD1. Germline V gives CDR1 KGHSH, CDR2 LQKENI. This CDR3 is 14 amino acids long. With V trimmed by 3 bases and J by 5 bases, 3 bases remained unmatched. CDR3 DNA sequence: TGTGCCAGCTCACCGGGACAGGGGCCAACTGAAGCTTTCTTT. Protein: CASSPGQGPTEAFF.

The rearrangement joins TRBV7-9 to TRBJ2-3; 7 nucleotides line up with TRBD2. Germline-derived CDR1 and CDR2 are SEHNR and FQNEAQ (reference sequence). This CDR3 region has 17 residues. The trim removed 0 bases at V and 0 bases at J, leaving 6 bases unmatched. The CDR3 is CASSLAGGRASTDTQYF. In DNA form, the CDR3 reads TGTGCCAGCAGCTTAGCCGGCGGGAGAGCTAGCACAGATACGCAGTATTTT.

A remark on this clone: The same CDR3 arises from other DNA sequences in this sample as well. The chain couples TRBV7-2 to TRBJ2-3; no firm D call. The germline V and J ends were trimmed by 5 bases and 0 bases, with 3 bases remaining between them. CDR1 and CDR2 (germline): SGHTA, FQGNSA. CDR3 length: 12 residues. CDR3 in amino acids: CASSPSTDTQYF. As DNA, the CDR3 is TGTGCCAGCAGCCCTAGCACAGATACGCAGTATTTT.

The chain recombines TRBV10-3 with TRBJ1-2; TRBD1 is a possible D gene (5 bases). The germline V and J ends were trimmed by 3 bases and 7 bases, with 9 bases remaining between them. CDR1 and CDR2 from the germline V gene are ENHRY and SYGVKD. The CDR3 runs to 12 residues. The CDR3 loop reads CAISESRVGYTF. For the CDR3, the DNA is TGTGCCATCAGTGAATCCAGGGTTGGCTACACCTTC.

This chain links TRBV6-2 or TRBV6-3 with TRBJ1-5, with unresolved D. The CDR3 has 13 amino acids. CDR1 is MNHEY, CDR2 SVGEGT, per germline. V was cut by 0 bases and J by 7 bases, with 7 bases left in between. Here the CDR3 DNA reads TGTGCCAGCAGTTACTCCACATGGCAGCCCCAGCATTTT. Amino acid sequence: CASSYSTWQPQHF.

Turning to this clone: Within the sample, other DNA sequences also encode this same CDR3. The chain recombines TRBV9 with TRBJ1-2, with D perhaps TRBD1 (5 bases). Looked up from germline, CDR1 is SGDLS and CDR2 is YYNGEE. Trimming pared 4 bases from V and 4 bases from J, leaving 11 bases between. The CDR3 covers 13 residues. The CDR3 is CASSPGGFYGYTF. The CDR3 DNA is TGTGCCAGCAGCCCGGGGGGGTTCTATGGCTACACCTTC.

This chain connects TRBV28 to TRBJ1-5; 12 bases map to TRBD1. CDR1 and CDR2 (germline): MDHEN, SYDVKM. The V segment lost 8 bases and the J segment 1 base; nucleotides outside the gene matches: 12. The CDR3 consists of 18 residues. The CDR3 nucleotides read TGTGCCAGCCGGGTAGTCGGGACAGGGGGCGCGAGCAATCAGCCCCAGCATTTT. Amino acids: CASRVVGTGGASNQPQHF.

The gene calls are TRBV3-1 (or the pseudogene TRBV3-2) and TRBJ2-5; the D gene is possibly TRBD2 (5 bases). CDR1 and CDR2 from the germline V gene are LGHDT and YNNKEL (reference sequence). Trimming removed 0 bases from V and 12 bases from J, with 17 bases in between. This CDR3 region has 14 residues. In DNA, the CDR3 is TGTGCCAGCAGCCAAGAGCCACTAGTCGCCCCGGAGTACTTC. It yields the protein CASSQEPLVAPEYF.

V usage is TRBV7-9 and J usage is TRBJ2-7; possible D gene TRBD1, 6 bases. This CDR3 comprises 15 residues. CDR1 is SEHNR and CDR2 is FQNEAQ in the germline V gene (reference sequence). Trimming stripped 1 base from V and 0 bases from J, with 10 bases between. CDR3 residues: CASSLGQGSSYEQYF. In DNA form, the CDR3 reads TGTGCCAGCAGCTTAGGTCAGGGGTCCTCCTACGAGCAGTACTTC. The full variable domain, its missing parts supplied by reference TRBV7-9 and TRBJ2-7, is DTGVSQNPRHKITKRGQNVTFRCDPISEHNRLYWYRQTLGQGPEFLTYFQNEAQLEKSRLLSDRFSAERPKGSFSTLEIQRTEQGDSAMYLCASSLGQGSSYEQYFGPGTRLTVT.

The V and J genes are TRBV6-5 and TRBJ2-1, with D possibly being TRBD2 (6 bases). The CDR3 length is 15 residues. The germline CDR1 and CDR2 sequences are MNHEY and SVGAGI. Trimming left V 7 bases short and J 9 bases short, with 22 bases between. As DNA, the CDR3 is TGTGCCAGCACCCAGGCCGACCGGGTCGGGGGTGAGCAGTTCTTC. Its translation is CASTQADRVGGEQFF.

This chain connects TRBV2 to TRBJ2-7; 10 bases agree with TRBD2. V was pared by 4 bases and J by 2 bases, with 8 bases of the junction left unmatched. Germline V lookup: CDR1 SNHLY, CDR2 FYNNEI. The length of the CDR3 is 16 residues. The DNA of the CDR3 is TGTGCCAGCAGTGGCGGACTAGCGGAAGGGCCCTACGAGCAGTACTTC. Protein: CASSGGLAEGPYEQYF.

The V gene is TRBV2, the J gene TRBJ2-5, with 7 bases matching TRBD1. The junction had 11 bases not matched to a gene; V was cut back by 5 bases and J by 5 bases. The CDR3 loop spans 15 amino acids. Germline V gene lookup returns CDR1 SNHLY and CDR2 FYNNEI. This CDR3 reads CASSSTATGRETQYF. The CDR3 DNA sequence: TGTGCCAGCAGTTCCACAGCGACAGGGCGGGAGACCCAGTACTTC.